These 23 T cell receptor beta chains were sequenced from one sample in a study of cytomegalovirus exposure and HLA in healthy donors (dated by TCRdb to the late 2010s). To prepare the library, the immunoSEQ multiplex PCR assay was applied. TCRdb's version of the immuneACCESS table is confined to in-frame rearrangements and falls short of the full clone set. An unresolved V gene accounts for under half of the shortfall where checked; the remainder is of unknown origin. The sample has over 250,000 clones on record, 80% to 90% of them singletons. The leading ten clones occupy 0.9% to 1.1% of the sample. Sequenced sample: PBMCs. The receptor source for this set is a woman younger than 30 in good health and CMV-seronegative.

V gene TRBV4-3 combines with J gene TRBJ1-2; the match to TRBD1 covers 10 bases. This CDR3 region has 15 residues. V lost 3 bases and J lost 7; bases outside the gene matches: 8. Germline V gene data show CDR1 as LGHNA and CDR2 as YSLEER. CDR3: CASSHAQTGGFGYTF. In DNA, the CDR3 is TGCGCCAGCAGCCATGCCCAGACAGGGGGCTTTGGCTACACCTTC.

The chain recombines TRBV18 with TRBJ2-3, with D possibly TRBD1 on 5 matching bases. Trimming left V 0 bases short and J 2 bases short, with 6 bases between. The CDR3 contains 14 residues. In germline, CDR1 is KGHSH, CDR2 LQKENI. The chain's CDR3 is CASSPPTDTDTQYF. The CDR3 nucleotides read TGTGCCAGCTCACCACCGACAGACACAGATACGCAGTATTTT.

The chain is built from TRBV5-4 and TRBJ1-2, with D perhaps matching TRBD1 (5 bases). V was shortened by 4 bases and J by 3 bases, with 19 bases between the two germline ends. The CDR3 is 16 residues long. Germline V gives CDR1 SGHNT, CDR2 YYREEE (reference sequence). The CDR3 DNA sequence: TGTGCCAGCAGCCACTCGACGGGGGATAGGGACTATGGCTACACCTTC. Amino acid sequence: CASSHSTGDRDYGYTF.

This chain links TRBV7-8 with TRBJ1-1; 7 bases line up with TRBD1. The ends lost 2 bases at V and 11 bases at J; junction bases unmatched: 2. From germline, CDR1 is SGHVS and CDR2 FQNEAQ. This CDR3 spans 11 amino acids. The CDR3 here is CASSLRGLAFF. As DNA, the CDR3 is TGTGCCAGCAGCTTAAGGGGGCTGGCTTTCTTT.

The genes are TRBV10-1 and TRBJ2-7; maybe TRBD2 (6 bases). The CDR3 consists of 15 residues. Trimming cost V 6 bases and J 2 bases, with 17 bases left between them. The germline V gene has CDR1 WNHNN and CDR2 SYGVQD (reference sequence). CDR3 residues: CASSATRDSAYEQYF. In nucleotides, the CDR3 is TGCGCCAGCAGCGCAACCAGGGACTCGGCCTACGAGCAGTACTTC.

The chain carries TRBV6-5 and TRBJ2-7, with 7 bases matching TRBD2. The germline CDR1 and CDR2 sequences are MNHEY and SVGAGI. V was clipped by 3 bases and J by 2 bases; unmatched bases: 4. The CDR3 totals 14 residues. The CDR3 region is CASSYSTSTYEQYF. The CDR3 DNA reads TGTGCCAGCAGTTATTCGACTAGCACCTACGAGCAGTACTTC.

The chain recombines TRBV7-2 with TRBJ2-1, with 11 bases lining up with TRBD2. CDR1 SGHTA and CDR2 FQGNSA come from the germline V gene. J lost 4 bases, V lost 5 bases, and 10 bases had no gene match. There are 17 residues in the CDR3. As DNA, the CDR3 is TGTGCCAGCAGCCTCCGAGGGGCTAGCGGGGGGTACAATGAGCAGTTCTTC. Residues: CASSLRGASGGYNEQFF.

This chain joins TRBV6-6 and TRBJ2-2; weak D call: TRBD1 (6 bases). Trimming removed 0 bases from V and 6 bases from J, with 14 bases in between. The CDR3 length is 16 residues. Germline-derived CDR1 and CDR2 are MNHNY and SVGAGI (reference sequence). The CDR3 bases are TGTGCCAGCAGTTACTCGATACAGGGTTGGCCCGGGGAGCTGTTTTTT. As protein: CASSYSIQGWPGELFF.

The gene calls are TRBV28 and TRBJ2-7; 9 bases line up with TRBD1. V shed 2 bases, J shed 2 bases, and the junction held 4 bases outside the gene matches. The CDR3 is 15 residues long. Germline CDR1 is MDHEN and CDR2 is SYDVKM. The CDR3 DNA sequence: TGTGCCAGCAGTTTAATGGGACAGGGCACCTACGAGCAGTACTTC. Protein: CASSLMGQGTYEQYF.

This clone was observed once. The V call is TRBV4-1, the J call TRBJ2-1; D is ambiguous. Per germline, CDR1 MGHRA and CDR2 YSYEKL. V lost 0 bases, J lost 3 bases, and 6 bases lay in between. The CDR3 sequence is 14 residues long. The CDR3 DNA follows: TGCGCCAGCAGCCAAGATAACAGCTACAATGAGCAGTTCTTC. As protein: CASSQDNSYNEQFF.

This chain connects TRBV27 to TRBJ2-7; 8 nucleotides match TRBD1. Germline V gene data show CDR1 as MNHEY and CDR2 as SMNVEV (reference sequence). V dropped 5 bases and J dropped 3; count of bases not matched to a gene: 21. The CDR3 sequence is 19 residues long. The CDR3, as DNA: TGTGCCAGCAGTCCTCTGGGCGGGACAGGTGACTATACCTTCTACGAGCAGTACTTC. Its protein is CASSPLGGTGDYTFYEQYF.

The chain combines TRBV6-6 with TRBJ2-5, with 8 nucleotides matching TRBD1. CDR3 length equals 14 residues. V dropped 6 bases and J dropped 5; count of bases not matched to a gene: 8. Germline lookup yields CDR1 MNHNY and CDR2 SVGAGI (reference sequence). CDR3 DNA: TGTGCCAGCAGCCTCAGGGGGCTCAGGGAGACCCAGTACTTC. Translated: CASSLRGLRETQYF.

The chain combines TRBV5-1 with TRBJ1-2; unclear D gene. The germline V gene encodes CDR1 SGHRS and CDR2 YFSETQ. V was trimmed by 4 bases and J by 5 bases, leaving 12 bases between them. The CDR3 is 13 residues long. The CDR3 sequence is CASSRLTGYGYTF. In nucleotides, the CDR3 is TGCGCCAGCAGCAGGCTAACGGGATATGGCTACACCTTC.

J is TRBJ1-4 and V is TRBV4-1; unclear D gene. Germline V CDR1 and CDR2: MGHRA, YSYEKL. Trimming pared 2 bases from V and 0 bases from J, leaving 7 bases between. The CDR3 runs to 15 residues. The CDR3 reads CASSQNEATNEKLFF. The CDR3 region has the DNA TGCGCCAGCAGCCAAAATGAGGCAACTAATGAAAAACTGTTTTTT.

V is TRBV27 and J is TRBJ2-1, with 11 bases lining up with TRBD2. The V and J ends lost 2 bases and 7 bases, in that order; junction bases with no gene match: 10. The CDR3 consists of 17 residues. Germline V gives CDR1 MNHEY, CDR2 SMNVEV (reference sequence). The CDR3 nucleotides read TGTGCCAGCAGTTTAGGTAGCGGGAGGGCCTTAGGGAATGAGCAGTTCTTC. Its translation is CASSLGSGRALGNEQFF.

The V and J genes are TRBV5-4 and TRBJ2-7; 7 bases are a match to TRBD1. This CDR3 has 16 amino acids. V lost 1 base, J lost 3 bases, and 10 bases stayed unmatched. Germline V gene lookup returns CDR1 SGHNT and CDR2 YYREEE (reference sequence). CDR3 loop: CASSLRGQPAVYEQYF. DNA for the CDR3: TGTGCCAGCAGCTTGCGGGGACAGCCGGCGGTCTACGAGCAGTACTTC.

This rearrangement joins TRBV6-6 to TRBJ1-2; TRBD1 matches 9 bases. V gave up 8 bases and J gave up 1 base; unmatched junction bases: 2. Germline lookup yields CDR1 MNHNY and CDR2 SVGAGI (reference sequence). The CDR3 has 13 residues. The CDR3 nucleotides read TGTGCCAGCCGGGACAGGGTTAACTATGGCTACACCTTC. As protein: CASRDRVNYGYTF.

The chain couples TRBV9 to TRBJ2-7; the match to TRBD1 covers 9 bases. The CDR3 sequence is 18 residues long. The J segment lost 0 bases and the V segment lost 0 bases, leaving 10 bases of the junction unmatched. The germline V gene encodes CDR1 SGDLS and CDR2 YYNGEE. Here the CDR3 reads CASSVGPFGTGISYEQYF. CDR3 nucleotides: TGTGCCAGCAGCGTAGGCCCGTTCGGGACAGGGATCTCCTACGAGCAGTACTTC.

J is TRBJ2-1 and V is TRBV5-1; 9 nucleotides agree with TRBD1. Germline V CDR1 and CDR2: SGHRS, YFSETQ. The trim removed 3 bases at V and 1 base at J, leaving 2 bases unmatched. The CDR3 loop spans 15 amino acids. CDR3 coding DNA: TGCGCCAGCAGCTCCGGGACAGGGTCCTACAATGAGCAGTTCTTC. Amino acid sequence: CASSSGTGSYNEQFF.

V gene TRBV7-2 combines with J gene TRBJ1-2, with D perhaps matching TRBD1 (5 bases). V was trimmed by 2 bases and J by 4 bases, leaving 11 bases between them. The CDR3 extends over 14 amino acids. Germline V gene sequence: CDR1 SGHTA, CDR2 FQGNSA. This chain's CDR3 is CASSLQGRPYGYTF. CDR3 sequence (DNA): TGTGCCAGCAGCTTACAGGGCCGTCCCTATGGCTACACCTTC.

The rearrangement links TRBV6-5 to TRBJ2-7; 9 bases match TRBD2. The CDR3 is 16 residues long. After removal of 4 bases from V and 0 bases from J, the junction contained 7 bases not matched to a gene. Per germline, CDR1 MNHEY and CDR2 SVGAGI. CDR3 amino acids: CASSLNLAGSSYEQYF. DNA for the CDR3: TGTGCCAGCAGTTTAAATCTAGCGGGGAGCTCCTACGAGCAGTACTTC.

The CDR3 reads CASSWGTGAEAFF. The CDR3 nucleotides are TGCGCCAGCAGCTGGGGGACAGGGGCTGAAGCTTTCTTT. V gene TRBV5-1 combines with J gene TRBJ1-1; 10 bases agree with TRBD1. The J segment lost 6 bases and the V segment lost 3 bases, leaving 2 bases of the junction unmatched. CDR1 and CDR2 from the germline V gene are SGHRS and YFSETQ. The length of the CDR3 is 13 residues.

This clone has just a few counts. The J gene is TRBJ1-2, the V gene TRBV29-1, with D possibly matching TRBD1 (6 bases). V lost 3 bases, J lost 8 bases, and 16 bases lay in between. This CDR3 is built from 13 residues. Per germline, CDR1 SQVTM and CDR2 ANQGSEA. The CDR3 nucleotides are TGCAGCGTTGATTCGCAGGGGAGTCGGGGCTACACCTTC. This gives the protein CSVDSQGSRGYTF.